The 18 T cell receptor beta chains below were found in one sample sequenced in a study of response to subunit inactivated influenza vaccine. TCRdb reprocessed the RT-PCR reads via MiXCR and lists one record per CDR3 protein. The data show around 200,000 distinct CDR3 sequences, with 13% to 15% seen just once and 20% to 30% held by the top ten. The starting material was CD8+ T cells sorted from PBMCs, obtained less than 6 days after vaccination. Receptor source: a man aged 45-60 years who received an inactivated influenza vaccine.

This clonotype was observed a handful of times. V usage is TRBV3-1 and J usage is TRBJ2-7, with 9 bases matching TRBD1. J was trimmed by 6 bases and V by 4 bases; bases with no gene match: 4. This CDR3 is built from 13 residues. Germline loops: CDR1 LGHDT, CDR2 YNNKEL (reference sequence). CDR3 nucleotides: TGTGCCAGCAGCCCCGGGACAGGGTTCGAGCAGTACTTC. Its protein is CASSPGTGFEQYF.

The sample holds a few counts of this clonotype. The genes are TRBV6-5 and TRBJ1-5; unclear D gene. This CDR3 is built from 15 residues. V was cut by 0 bases and J by 1 base, with 7 bases left in between. Germline CDR1 is MNHEY and CDR2 is SVGAGI. The DNA for the CDR3 is TGTGCCAGCAGTTACTCGGATAACAGCAATCAGCCCCAGCATTTT. It encodes CASSYSDNSNQPQHF.

This chain connects TRBV20-1 to TRBJ2-7, with D maybe TRBD2 (5 bases). Germline V gives CDR1 DFQATT, CDR2 SNEGSKA (reference sequence). V was cut by 6 bases and J by 3 bases, with 12 bases left in between. This CDR3 region has 12 residues. Here the CDR3 DNA reads TGCAGTGCCGGTAACGGGGACTACGAGCAGTACTTC. Encoded protein: CSAGNGDYEQYF.

This clonotype was detected only a few times. The rearrangement joins TRBV19 to TRBJ2-7, with 7 bases aligning to TRBD1. The CDR3 length is 17 residues. Looked up from germline, CDR1 is LNHDA and CDR2 is SQIVND (reference sequence). The trim removed 3 bases at V and 5 bases at J, leaving 16 bases unmatched. DNA for the CDR3: TGTGCCAGTAGTATGACTATGGGGACAGACGTGCCGGACGAGCAGTACTTC. Translating gives CASSMTMGTDVPDEQYF.

The V gene is TRBV4-3, the J gene TRBJ1-2; D remains ambiguous. CDR3 length: 14 amino acids. V lost 3 bases and J 4 bases, leaving 12 bases between the germline ends. Germline V gene lookup returns CDR1 LGHNA and CDR2 YSLEER. CDR3 amino acids: CASSHPPHSYGYTF. The CDR3 coding sequence is TGCGCCAGCAGCCATCCCCCCCACAGCTATGGCTACACCTTC.

The chain couples TRBV9 to TRBJ2-7; D is tentatively TRBD1 or TRBD2 (6 bases each). V lost 3 bases to trimming and J lost 6 bases, with 16 bases between them. CDR1 is SGDLS, CDR2 YYNGEE, per germline. The CDR3 spans 14 residues. CDR3 DNA sequence: TGTGCCAGCAGCGGAGGGGGAGGAAGGGGCGAGCAGTACTTC. This sequence encodes CASSGGGGRGEQYF.

This clonotype appeared a few times. This rearrangement joins TRBV9 to TRBJ2-5; D gene uncertain. The V end lost 2 bases, the J end lost 4 bases, and 9 bases lay between the germline ends. CDR3 length: 13 amino acids. Germline CDR1 SGDLS, CDR2 YYNGEE. As DNA, the CDR3 is TGTGCCAGCAGCGTCTGGGAAGCAGAGACCCAGTACTTC. Translation: CASSVWEAETQYF. Full variable domain (rest looked up from reference TRBV9 and TRBJ2-5): DSGVTQTPKHLITATGQRVTLRCSPRSGDLSVYWYQQSLDQGLQFLIQYYNGEERAKGNILERFSAQQFPDLHSELNLSSLELGDSALYFCASSVWEAETQYFGPGTRLLVL.

The chain is built from TRBV30 and TRBJ1-2, with 8 bases fitting TRBD1. CDR3 length: 16 residues. Germline V gene lookup returns CDR1 GTSNPN and CDR2 SVGIG (reference sequence). The ends lost 0 bases at V and 5 bases at J; junction bases unmatched: 11. CDR3 nucleotide sequence: TGTGCCTGGAGTGTACGGACAGGGAGGATCCGATATGGCTACACCTTC. Translation: CAWSVRTGRIRYGYTF.

In its sample, this clonotype was seen many times. The J gene is TRBJ1-1, the V gene TRBV5-5, with D uncertain. V was cut by 5 bases and J by 6 bases, with 14 bases left in between. The CDR3 totals 13 residues. Germline CDR1 SGHKS, CDR2 YYEKEE (reference sequence). The CDR3 sequence is CASREERSAEAFF. CDR3 bases: TGTGCCAGCAGGGAGGAAAGGAGTGCTGAAGCTTTCTTT.

This rearrangement joins TRBV2 to TRBJ2-3; tentatively, D is TRBD1 (5 bases). The CDR3 loop spans 12 amino acids. From germline, CDR1 is SNHLY and CDR2 FYNNEI. Deletions cut 7 bases from V and 0 bases from J, with 5 bases between. The CDR3 reads CASTGSTDTQYF. CDR3 in DNA: TGTGCCAGCACAGGGAGCACAGATACGCAGTATTTT.

This clonotype has a handful of counts. The chain is built from TRBV4-2 and TRBJ2-7; tentatively, D is TRBD1 (5 bases). This CDR3 comprises 15 residues. Germline V lookup: CDR1 LGHNA, CDR2 YNFKEQ. The germline V and J ends were trimmed by 3 bases and 2 bases, with 14 bases remaining between them. The CDR3 nucleotides are TGTGCCAGCAGCCAGAGCCAGGGTTGGACCTACGAGCAGTACTTC. Its protein product is CASSQSQGWTYEQYF.

The genes are TRBV12-3 or TRBV12-4 and TRBJ2-2; D is uncertain. CDR3 length equals 16 residues. V was pared by 6 bases and J by 2 bases, with 16 bases between. This CDR3 reads CASSSPAVLNTGELFF. The DNA of the CDR3 is TGTGCCAGCAGCTCCCCTGCGGTCTTAAACACCGGGGAGCTGTTTTTT.

The chain is built from TRBV20-1 and TRBJ2-7; 8 nucleotides align to TRBD2. CDR3 length equals 13 residues. Germline assignment: CDR1 DFQATT and CDR2 SNEGSKA (reference sequence). Germline trimming cut 6 bases from V and 2 bases from J; bases unmatched to any gene: 6. The chain's CDR3 is CSAVAGSAYEQYF. DNA for the CDR3: TGCAGTGCCGTAGCGGGGAGTGCCTACGAGCAGTACTTC.

The chain employs TRBV27 and TRBJ2-3, with D possibly matching TRBD2 (7 bases). The CDR3 runs 14 residues. Trimming took off 9 bases at V and 4 bases at J, with 17 bases between the two ends. Germline values: CDR1 MNHEY, CDR2 SMNVEV (reference sequence). CDR3: CASGRGGGPDTQYF. In nucleotides, the CDR3 is TGTGCCAGTGGAAGGGGGGGGGGCCCAGATACGCAGTATTTT.

This clonotype occurred many times. The rearrangement links TRBV6-1 to TRBJ1-5; tentatively, D is TRBD1 (6 bases). CDR3 length: 15 residues. The V end lost 7 bases, the J end lost 2 bases, and 15 bases lay between the germline ends. Germline CDR1 MNHNS, CDR2 SASEGT. Written as DNA, the CDR3 is TGTGCCAGCAAACCAAACCCAGGGGGCAATCAGCCCCAGCATTTT. Translating gives CASKPNPGGNQPQHF.

The J gene is TRBJ2-7, the V gene TRBV10-2; unclear D gene. The CDR3 is 14 residues long. V lost 0 bases and J lost 3, with 9 bases in between. Germline lookup yields CDR1 WSHSY and CDR2 SAAADI. For the CDR3, the DNA is TGCGCCAGCAGTGAGTCGTCCCGAGACTACGAGCAGTACTTC. This gives the protein CASSESSRDYEQYF.

The sample holds a few counts of this clonotype. V gene TRBV7-9 combines with J gene TRBJ2-3, with 9 bases matching TRBD1. This CDR3 is built from 17 residues. Trimming took 5 bases from V and 6 from J; bases not matched to a gene: 15. The germline V gene has CDR1 SEHNR and CDR2 FQNEAQ (reference sequence). The CDR3 region is CASSPKFGTGQLDTQYF. CDR3 nucleotides: TGTGCCAGCAGCCCCAAGTTCGGGACAGGGCAATTGGATACGCAGTATTTT.

This clonotype was seen ten or more times. J is TRBJ2-3 and V is TRBV11-2, with 10 nucleotides matching TRBD2. This CDR3 has 20 amino acids. The V gene's germline CDR1 is SGHAT and CDR2 FQNNGV. With 5 bases clipped from V and 2 bases from J, the junction kept 19 bases outside the gene matches. In DNA form, the CDR3 reads TGTGCCAGCAGCCAACCCAAGGGTCGTCTAGCGGGAGCCCCCACAGATACGCAGTATTTT. This sequence encodes CASSQPKGRLAGAPTDTQYF.